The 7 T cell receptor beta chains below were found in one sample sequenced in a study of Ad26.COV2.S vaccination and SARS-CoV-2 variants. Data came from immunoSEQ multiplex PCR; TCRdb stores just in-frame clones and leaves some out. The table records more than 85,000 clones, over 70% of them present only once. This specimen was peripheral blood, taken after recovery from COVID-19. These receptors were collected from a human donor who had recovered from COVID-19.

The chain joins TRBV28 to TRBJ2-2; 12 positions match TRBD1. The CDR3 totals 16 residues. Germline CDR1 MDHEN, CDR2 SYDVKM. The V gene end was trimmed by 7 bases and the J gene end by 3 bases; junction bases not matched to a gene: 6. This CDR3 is CASNLGTGGHTGELFF. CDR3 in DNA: TGTGCCAGCAACTTAGGGACAGGGGGCCACACCGGGGAGCTGTTTTTT.

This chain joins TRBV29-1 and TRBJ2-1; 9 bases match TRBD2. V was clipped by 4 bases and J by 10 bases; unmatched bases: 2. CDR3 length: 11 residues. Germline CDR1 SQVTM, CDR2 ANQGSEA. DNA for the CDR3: TGCAGCGTTGGGACTAGCGCAGAGCAGTTCTTC. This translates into CSVGTSAEQFF.

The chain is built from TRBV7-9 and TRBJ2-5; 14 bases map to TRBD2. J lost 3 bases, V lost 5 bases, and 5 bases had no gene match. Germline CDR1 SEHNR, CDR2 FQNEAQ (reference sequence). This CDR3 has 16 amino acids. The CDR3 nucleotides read TGTGCCAGCAGCAGCCGGACTAGCGGGGGGAAAGAGACCCAGTACTTC. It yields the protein CASSSRTSGGKETQYF.

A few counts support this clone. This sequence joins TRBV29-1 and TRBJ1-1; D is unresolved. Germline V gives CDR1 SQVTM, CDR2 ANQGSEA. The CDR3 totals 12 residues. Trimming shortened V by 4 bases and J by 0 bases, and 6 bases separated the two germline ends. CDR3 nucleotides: TGCAGCGTTGCCACTATGAACACTGAAGCTTTCTTT. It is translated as CSVATMNTEAFF. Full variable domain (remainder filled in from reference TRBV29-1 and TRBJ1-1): SAVISQKPSRDICQRGTSLTIQCQVDSQVTMMFWYRQQPGQSLTLIATANQGSEATYESGFVIDKFPISRPNLTFSTLTVSNMSPEDSSIYLCSVATMNTEAFFGQGTRLTVV.

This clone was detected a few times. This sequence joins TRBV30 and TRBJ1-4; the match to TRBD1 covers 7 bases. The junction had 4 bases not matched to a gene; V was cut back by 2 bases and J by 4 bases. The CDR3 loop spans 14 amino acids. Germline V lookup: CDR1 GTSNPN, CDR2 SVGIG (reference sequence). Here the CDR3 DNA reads TGTGCCTGGAGTCGGACAGGTATTAATGAAAAACTGTTTTTT. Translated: CAWSRTGINEKLFF.

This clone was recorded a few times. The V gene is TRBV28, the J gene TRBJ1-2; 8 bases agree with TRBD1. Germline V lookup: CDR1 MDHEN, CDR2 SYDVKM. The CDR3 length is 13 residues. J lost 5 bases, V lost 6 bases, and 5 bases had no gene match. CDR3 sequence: CASRTGGDYGYTF. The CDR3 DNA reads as TGTGCCAGCAGAACAGGGGGAGATTATGGCTACACCTTC.

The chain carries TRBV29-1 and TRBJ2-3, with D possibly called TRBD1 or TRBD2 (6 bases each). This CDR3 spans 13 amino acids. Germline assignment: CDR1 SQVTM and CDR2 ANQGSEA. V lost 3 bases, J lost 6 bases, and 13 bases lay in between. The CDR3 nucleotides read TGCAGCGTTGAGGGGGGCCTGGGGGATACGCAGTATTTT. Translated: CSVEGGLGDTQYF.